The sequence of this T cell receptor (beta chain) was determined in a study of cytomegalovirus exposure and HLA in healthy donors (dated by TCRdb to 2015 to 2018). A note on the overall study: An earlier analysis of some 600 of the donors reported over 250 Gb of sequence data and 95 million to 120 million unique TCR beta sequences obtained from approximately 180 million T cells. Typing coverage differed by locus: A, B, C, DRB1 and DQB1 were typed in about 629-640 donors, DQA1 in 522, DPA1 in some 600, and DPB1 in 450 to 490. Every repertoire in the discovery cohort had been generated on one and the same sequencing platform. In a later genetic analysis, genome-wide SNP genotypes for about 55% of the roughly 700 donors were used, and that subset was treated as a discovery cohort. Because of strong linkage in the cohort, 5 or 6 DR-DQ haplotypes were treated as single units for association and clustering. The aim of the study was to test whether cataloging public T cell receptors could identify signatures of past pathogen exposure. HLA typing included class I and class II loci at four-digit resolution. The T cell repertoires of 666 subjects were profiled by immunosequencing and related to cytomegalovirus serostatus. Of the roughly 400 genotyped donors, about 80% fell in the genetic ancestry cluster associated with self-reported Caucasian donors. Donor age, sex, ethnicity and CMV serostatus were compiled together with the repertoire data. About 330 gigabases of sequencing data and around 80 million unique TCR sequences made up an early release that covered approximately 620 HLA-typed donors. Among around 400 genotyped donors of the cohort, an average of roughly 230,000 unique TCR beta nucleotide sequences was sequenced per donor, of which 15% to 20% were non-productive. Rather than using new phenotypic data, the later analysis identified candidate immune exposures from TCR beta sequences and from how often those sequences occurred across donors. Along with the approximately 600-subject first cohort, a separate validation cohort of roughly 110 different subjects was used. To decide whether each TCR beta V gene segment behaved as functional or pseudogenic, an earlier analysis of some 540 of the donors relied on high-throughput TCR beta sequencing. To predict cytomegalovirus infection status, the study combined high-throughput TCR immunosequencing, statistical association of individual TCRs with disease status, and machine learning. In a later analysis, previously published TCR beta repertoires from 666 donors were re-analyzed and high-resolution HLA genotyping was added so that TCR occurrence patterns could be studied. Broad study findings and their caveats: HLA typing was unavailable for some donors at each locus, so association tests used only the typed subset. A total of 164 TCR beta chains were listed by the study as associated with cytomegalovirus. Across donors, most TCR sequences were observed very rarely, whereas some public TCRs were present in many individuals. A further reported finding was that TCR beta sequences accurately predicted the HLA-A and HLA-B alleles for most subjects in the first cohort. Broadly in line with IMGT annotations, most TCR beta V segments showed up in productive rearrangements about 87% or about 30% of the time in an earlier analysis of several hundred of the donors. At a false discovery rate of 0.05, a later analysis linked fewer than 20,000 TCR beta sequences to specific HLA alleles. The classifier was reported to diagnose cytomegalovirus status with high specificity and sensitivity in both the original and validation cohorts. A cluster of highly shared sequence variants was judged likely to represent a technical artifact of the sequencing pipeline. Several of the top co-occurrence clusters appeared to be linked to parvovirus B19, influenza, CMV and Epstein-Barr virus, according to a later analysis. In a later genetic analysis, fewer N-insertions in productive TCRs were reported among donors in an Asian-associated ancestry cluster than the approximately 710-donor mean. In a later analysis, most CMV-associated TCR beta chains were found to appear HLA-restricted, with HLA associations seemingly driven largely by CMV exposure. An association between a missense DCLRE1C variant and V-gene and J-gene trimming of TCR beta chains was found in a later genetic analysis and replicated in an independent cohort. A later analysis found that HLA-associated TCR beta chains were more clonally expanded and had lower generation probabilities than equally common non-associated chains. Correlated functional status among segregating V segments might be attributable to linkage disequilibrium, but an unknown experimental factor could not be ruled out. The only immune exposure information available for the cohort was CMV serostatus. Because the 87-base-pair reads could not distinguish some IMGT-functional V segments, including TRBV6-2 and TRBV6-3, those segments were excluded. According to the authors, the approach could potentially be generalized to other disease states and immunological phenotypes. According to a later analysis, TCR association rates differed among HLA loci, with DRB1 alleles showing the most associated TCRs and HLA-C alleles showing the fewest. The presence/absence analyses assumed that sequencing depth was roughly uniform across donors, and that assumption may not be true. Assigning TCR associations to individual alleles was difficult when HLA alleles, especially DR and DQ, strongly co-occurred. In this cohort, only TCR beta chains were sequenced, and detectable features were limited by the absence of alpha or paired-chain data. Because counts were too low, seventeen rarely observed V segments, including chromosome 9 orphons, were left out of the earlier analysis of approximately 580 of the donors. In vitro tests confirmed that a few of the cytomegalovirus-associated TCR beta chains recognize cytomegalovirus antigens.

As concerns this clone: Its antigen has not been determined. Qualities for individual bases were not recorded, and no much larger clone is one base off.

Based on the germline V gene, the CDR1 and CDR2 sequences are MDHEN and SYDVKM. The CDR3 spans 12 residues, from the cysteine through the phenylalanine. Just the 36-base CDR3 DNA is kept, in frame starting at base 1. V is shortened by 2 bases, J by 4 bases, and the region joining them spans 6 bases. Libraries were constructed by the immunoSEQ multiplex PCR assay. The multiplex PCR relied on a mix of 60 forward primers for TCR Vbeta segments and 13 reverse primers for TCR Jbeta segments. The CDR3 region of rearranged TCR beta genes was amplified from genomic DNA by a multiplex PCR assay. Amplified TCR beta libraries were sequenced as 87-base-pair reads on the Illumina HiSeq System. Regarding the original processing steps: A later analysis tallied 75 million to 85 million unique TCR beta chains across the 700 or so repertoires, and about 10 million of those chains were shared by two or more donors. Raw reads were error-corrected and collapsed into unique sequences by a nearest-neighbor algorithm in which closely related sequences were merged to remove PCR and sequencing errors. Alignment of CDR3 sequences to IMGT reference sequences was used to assign V, D and J gene segments. Each retained sequence needed at least a six-nucleotide match to both a V gene segment and a J gene segment. A rearrangement counted as productive if the CDR3 had no stop codons and remained in frame with V and J, and every other rearrangement counted as non-productive. CDR3 was defined according to IMGT convention as the region running from the second conserved V-encoded cysteine to the conserved J-encoded phenylalanine. The earlier analysis of fewer than 700 of the donors excluded sequences that lacked an unambiguous match to a single V gene segment. In an earlier analysis of about 590 of the donors, a V segment was called functional when productive rearrangements were above 56.7%, and segregating when the standard deviation between donors exceeded 5%. A statistical classification framework was built to diagnose cytomegalovirus status from the catalog of TCR beta chain sequences. A later analysis assigned V and J genes by comparing TCR nucleotide sequences with IMGT/GENE-DB human TR gene sequences. A later analysis assigned CDR3 sequences and most-parsimonious VDJ recombination scenarios with the TCRdist pipeline. In a later analysis, every TCR beta chain was defined by the combination of its CDR3 amino acid sequence and its V-gene family, and reads without a unique V-gene family were dropped. In a later analysis, 450 to 600 highly shared, low-generation-probability nucleotide sequences were removed to address suspected cross-contamination and a sequencing artifact. A later analysis calculated a clonal expansion index for each public chain from normalized within-repertoire ranks of inferred template counts. Generation probabilities in a later analysis came from a VDJ recombination model fitted to out-of-frame rearrangements, and those results were checked against IGoR. In a later analysis, hypergeometric tests were used to score TCR-TCR, TCR-HLA and TCR-CMV co-occurrence, with a repertoire-size bias correction applied to TCR pairs. False discovery rates were estimated in a later analysis by permuting HLA or CMV assignments 20 times. A later analysis grouped co-occurring TCRs with DBSCAN, adding TCRdist sequence similarity when clustering within HLA-allele-positive subsets. Co-occurrence clustering excluded repertoires with fewer than 30,000 or more than 120,000 public chains, plus five with anomalous nucleotide sharing. The table was pulled from immuneACCESS by TCRdb, which kept in-frame rearrangements only. Such tables lose some clones; where checked, under half of the loss comes from unresolved V genes, and the rest has no known cause. V, J and clone size reflect that table, while D and trimming were determined from the DNA. The sample table holds about 180,000 clones, of which around 80% were seen once. The ten largest account for around 7% of the sample.

The cohort was made up of around 720 healthy bone marrow donors. Cohort members were all nominally healthy when sampled, although unrecorded immune exposures were likely present. The donor tested CMV seropositive and was one of the 289 seropositive cohort members. Every donor gave a peripheral blood sample, and the peripheral blood mononuclear cells from that sample were used for TCR beta sequencing. Genomic DNA was extracted from the blood cell samples with the Qiagen DNeasy Blood Extraction Kit. Sample: PBMCs. The V and J segments used are TRBV28 and TRBJ2-7, with the D gene not confidently named. This TCR was recovered from a man aged 30 to 39 in good health and CMV-seropositive. The CDR3 region has the sequence CASSLIRYEQYF. In nucleotide form, the sequence is TGTGCCAGCAGTTTAATCCGTTACGAGCAGTACTTC.